This T cell receptor (beta chain) originates from a study of control samples from healthy donors and cancer patients. This table comes from immunoSEQ multiplex PCR, and its TCRdb copy is limited to in-frame clones, with some not included. The sample has more than 95,000 clones; 80% to 90% are singletons. The germline V gene encodes CDR1 SGHKS and CDR2 YYEKEE (reference sequence). Trimming shortened V by 4 bases and J by 0 bases, and 14 bases separated the two germline ends. The CDR3 loop spans 17 amino acids. The chain joins TRBV5-5 to TRBJ2-6, with D perhaps matching TRBD1 (5 bases). This receptor was taken from a man aged 55 to 70 with lung cancer. The sequencing sample was made of PBMCs. The CDR3 DNA is TGTGCCAGCAGCCGCGAGACAGCCTCCTCTGGGGCCAACGTCCTGACTTTC. It is translated as CASSRETASSGANVLTF.